These 23 T cell receptor beta chains were all obtained from the same sample, sequenced in a study of cytomegalovirus exposure and HLA in healthy donors. The PCR ran on 60 Vbeta and 13 Jbeta primers. Method: immunoSEQ multiplex PCR; TCRdb's copy keeps in-frame clones and lacks some. Here the sample spans some 120,000 clones, 80% being singletons. Sequencing was performed on PBMCs. All receptors come from a man between 40 and 49 years old in good health and CMV-seronegative.

The CDR3 region is CASSPGGGQETQYF. CDR3 DNA: TGTGCCAGCAGCCCCGGGGGGGGACAAGAGACCCAGTACTTC. This sequence joins TRBV5-5 and TRBJ2-5; TRBD2 matches at 8 bases. Germline CDR1 SGHKS, CDR2 YYEKEE (reference sequence). Germline trimming cut 4 bases from V and 2 bases from J; bases unmatched to any gene: 4. The CDR3 has 14 residues.

This clone came up once. This sequence joins TRBV2 and TRBJ2-5; TRBD2 aligns across 8 bases. Unmatched junction bases numbered 9, after V lost 7 bases and J lost 2 bases. The CDR3 sequence is 15 residues long. Germline V CDR1 and CDR2: SNHLY, FYNNEI. The CDR3 sequence is CASNYRGRTQETQYF. In nucleotides, the CDR3 is TGTGCCAGCAACTACCGCGGGAGGACGCAAGAGACCCAGTACTTC.

The genes are TRBV27 and TRBJ2-7; tentative D call: TRBD2 (6 bases). The germline V gene has CDR1 MNHEY and CDR2 SMNVEV (reference sequence). Trimming removed 7 bases from V and 0 bases from J, with 13 bases in between. The CDR3 extends over 14 amino acids. This CDR3 reads CASTKDYLSYEQYF. CDR3 DNA sequence: TGTGCCAGCACCAAGGACTACCTCTCCTACGAGCAGTACTTC.

The chain is built from TRBV5-4 and TRBJ2-2; TRBD1 agrees at 9 bases. This CDR3 is built from 15 residues. CDR1 and CDR2 (germline): SGHNT, YYREEE (reference sequence). Losses at the gene ends were 2 bases for V and 3 bases for J; bases not matched to a gene: 2. CDR3 residues: CASSFRTGDTGELFF. The CDR3 nucleotides read TGTGCCAGCAGCTTCAGGACAGGGGACACCGGGGAGCTGTTTTTT.

The chain joins TRBV9 to TRBJ2-7; 7 nucleotides agree with TRBD2. Looked up from germline, CDR1 is SGDLS and CDR2 is YYNGEE. V lost 4 bases to trimming and J lost 6 bases; unmatched junction nucleotides: 10. This CDR3 has 14 residues. CDR3 residues: CASSQASGQGEQYF. The CDR3 nucleotides read TGTGCCAGCAGCCAGGCTAGCGGCCAGGGCGAGCAGTACTTC.

The gene calls are TRBV2 and TRBJ1-1; 7 positions match TRBD1. V shed 4 bases, J shed 1 base, and the junction held 6 bases outside the gene matches. The germline gives CDR1 SNHLY, CDR2 FYNNEI. The CDR3 runs to 15 residues. CDR3 loop: CASSGQGVPNTEAFF. CDR3 coding DNA: TGTGCCAGCAGTGGCCAGGGGGTACCGAACACTGAAGCTTTCTTT.

This clone was counted a few times. The chain combines TRBV29-1 with TRBJ2-1; the match to TRBD2 covers 9 bases. The CDR3 has 14 residues. The germline V gene encodes CDR1 SQVTM and CDR2 ANQGSEA. Trimming cost V 3 bases and J 2 bases; bases outside gene matches: 2. The CDR3 protein is CSVDLAGTYNEQFF. The CDR3, as DNA: TGCAGCGTTGATCTAGCGGGAACCTACAATGAGCAGTTCTTC.

The CDR3 here is CASSLVAGGGPGTEAFF. In nucleotides, the CDR3 is TGCGCCAGCAGCTTGGTCGCAGGGGGCGGTCCCGGTACTGAAGCTTTCTTT. This sequence joins TRBV5-1 and TRBJ1-1; 8 nucleotides agree with TRBD1. The junction had 12 bases not matched to a gene; V was cut back by 0 bases and J by 5 bases. This CDR3 has 17 amino acids. Germline CDR1 is SGHRS and CDR2 is YFSETQ.

This clone was counted once. J is TRBJ2-1 and V is TRBV7-6; 9 nucleotides align to TRBD1. With 5 bases clipped from V and 7 bases from J, the junction kept 6 bases outside the gene matches. The CDR3 is 14 residues long. Germline assignment: CDR1 SGHVS and CDR2 FNYEAQ. In nucleotides, the CDR3 is TGTGCCAGCAGCCCCCGGACAGGGGTGAATGAGCAGTTCTTC. Residues: CASSPRTGVNEQFF.

V and J are TRBV19 and TRBJ1-6; the match to TRBD1 covers 7 bases. The CDR3 is 19 amino acids. CDR1 and CDR2 from the germline V gene are LNHDA and SQIVND (reference sequence). The V and J ends lost 3 bases and 7 bases, in that order; junction bases with no gene match: 18. CDR3 loop: CASSIRSLSGGLENSPLHF. As DNA, the CDR3 is TGTGCCAGTAGTATTCGGTCGCTATCAGGGGGGCTAGAGAATTCACCCCTCCACTTT.

The rearrangement uses TRBV5-1 and TRBJ1-2; D is ambiguous. The CDR3 runs to 13 residues. Per germline, CDR1 SGHRS and CDR2 YFSETQ. Trimming took off 4 bases at V and 6 bases at J, with 13 bases between the two ends. CDR3 nucleotides: TGCGCCAGCAGCGCGGGCCCTGATGATGGCTACACCTTC. The encoded protein is CASSAGPDDGYTF.

The V gene is TRBV28, the J gene TRBJ2-1, with unresolved D. Trimming took off 10 bases at V and 0 bases at J, with 7 bases between the two ends. Germline V CDR1 and CDR2: MDHEN, SYDVKM. This CDR3 is built from 12 residues. The CDR3 DNA reads TGTGCCATCCTAAGCTCCTACAATGAGCAGTTCTTC. As protein: CAILSSYNEQFF.

J is TRBJ1-5 and V is TRBV7-9; unclear D gene. This CDR3 comprises 13 residues. V gave up 3 bases and J gave up 8 bases, with 11 bases separating them. Per the germline V gene, CDR1 is SEHNR and CDR2 is FQNEAQ (reference sequence). The CDR3 DNA reads TGTGCCAGCAGCTTTGAGGGTTTTGAGCCCCAGCATTTT. This codes for CASSFEGFEPQHF. Combining the CDR3 with reference TRBV7-9 and TRBJ1-5 gives the whole variable domain DTGVSQNPRHKITKRGQNVTFRCDPISEHNRLYWYRQTLGQGPEFLTYFQNEAQLEKSRLLSDRFSAERPKGSFSTLEIQRTEQGDSAMYLCASSFEGFEPQHFGDGTRLSIL.

The J gene is TRBJ1-5, the V gene TRBV6-5; D call uncertain. The length of the CDR3 is 15 residues. V dropped 0 bases and J dropped 0 bases, with 6 bases sitting between them. The germline gives CDR1 MNHEY, CDR2 SVGAGI. CDR3 sequence reads: CASSYSQNSNQPQHF. For the CDR3, the DNA is TGTGCCAGCAGTTACTCACAGAATAGCAATCAGCCCCAGCATTTT.

The chain links TRBV6-5 to TRBJ2-1, with a weak D call TRBD1 (5 bases). V dropped 5 bases and J dropped 5 bases, with 7 bases sitting between them. From germline, CDR1 is MNHEY and CDR2 SVGAGI. The CDR3 is made up of 12 amino acids. The chain's CDR3 is CASSDRNNEQFF. In DNA, the CDR3 is TGTGCCAGCAGTGACAGAAACAATGAGCAGTTCTTC.

The count of this clone is one. The rearrangement uses TRBV5-1 and TRBJ2-5, with 7 bases lining up with TRBD1. V gave up 4 bases and J gave up 2 bases; unmatched junction bases: 8. The CDR3 loop spans 15 amino acids. Looked up from germline, CDR1 is SGHRS and CDR2 is YFSETQ. The CDR3 DNA sequence: TGCGCCAGCAGCCATATGGGACAGCAACAAGAGACCCAGTACTTC. Its protein is CASSHMGQQQETQYF.

The genes are TRBV2 and TRBJ1-1; D might be TRBD1 (5 bases). Germline loops: CDR1 SNHLY, CDR2 FYNNEI. The CDR3 covers 13 residues. Trimming left V 5 bases short and J 1 base short, with 8 bases between. CDR3 coding DNA: TGTGCCAGCAGTTCCCAGGGGAACACTGAAGCTTTCTTT. Amino acids: CASSSQGNTEAFF.

The chain combines TRBV28 with TRBJ2-1, with 8 bases identical to TRBD1. Germline values: CDR1 MDHEN, CDR2 SYDVKM. The CDR3 runs 15 residues. The J segment lost 6 bases and the V segment lost 4 bases, leaving 8 bases of the junction unmatched. The CDR3 DNA reads as TGTGCCAGCAGTTGGGCGACAGGGGCGGTCAATGAGCAGTTCTTC. Protein: CASSWATGAVNEQFF.

The chain is built from TRBV7-8 and TRBJ2-2; D is unclear. Deletions cut 1 base from V and 9 bases from J, with 6 bases between. The germline gives CDR1 SGHVS, CDR2 FQNEAQ. The CDR3 spans 12 residues. The CDR3 loop is CASSLETRELFF. In DNA form, the CDR3 reads TGTGCCAGCAGCTTAGAAACACGGGAGCTGTTTTTT.

The gene calls are TRBV7-2 and TRBJ1-4; 7 positions match TRBD1. In germline, CDR1 is SGHTA, CDR2 FQGNSA. Trimming took 1 base from V and 12 from J; bases not matched to a gene: 8. This CDR3 contains 14 residues. DNA of the CDR3: TGTGCCAGCAGCTTAGGTGGGCAGGGGGAGGAACTGTTTTTT. Its protein product is CASSLGGQGEELFF.

The gene calls are TRBV7-2 and TRBJ2-7; D possibly corresponds to TRBD2 (6 bases). The CDR3 extends over 16 amino acids. V lost 1 base to trimming and J lost 6 bases, with 19 bases between them. The V gene's germline CDR1 is SGHTA and CDR2 FQGNSA. This chain's CDR3 is CASSLEGRTIQSEQYF. The DNA for the CDR3 is TGTGCCAGCAGCTTAGAAGGGAGGACAATCCAATCCGAGCAGTACTTC.

The chain uses TRBV2 and TRBJ1-1, with 8 positions matching TRBD1. V lost 8 bases, J lost 2 bases, and 10 bases stayed unmatched. The CDR3 sequence is 15 residues long. Germline V gives CDR1 SNHLY, CDR2 FYNNEI. CDR3 nucleotides: TGTGCCAGCGTACCCAGGGGGCGCTTTAACACTGAAGCTTTCTTT. This codes for CASVPRGRFNTEAFF.

In nucleotides, the CDR3 is TGCGCCAGCAGTGACTCGGTAGCGGGCTCCTACGAGCAGTACTTC. This encodes CASSDSVAGSYEQYF. J is TRBJ2-7 and V is TRBV10-1, with 7 bases fitting TRBD2. Trimming took 3 bases from V and 0 from J; bases not matched to a gene: 5. The CDR3 sequence is 15 residues long. The germline V gene encodes CDR1 WNHNN and CDR2 SYGVQD (reference sequence).